The clone carrying this T cell receptor beta chain was counted many times. What it recognizes is unknown. Then a second PCR, running roughly 7 to 11 cycles, was carried out with a sample-barcoded 5' primer and a J-beta primer mix. Paired-end reads containing CDR3 totaled no fewer than 2.5 million for each sample. TCRdb called the 5' RACE reads again in MiXCR, with one record for every CDR3 protein. This table has 600,000 or so distinct CDR3 sequences, about 30% appearing once. This sample is drawn from a study of blood T cells in healthy people across ages. Overall study findings and caveats: The study regarded diversity estimates from one million T cells as underestimates.

Germline CDR1 is SGHTA and CDR2 is FQGTGA. The CDR3 covers 15 residues. The V and J ends lost 5 bases and 0 bases respectively, with 13 bases between them. Per sample, no less than 6 micrograms of total RNA were extracted. The TCR was taken from a woman of 80 years or more in good health. Sequencing was carried out using blood. The V and J genes are TRBV7-3 and TRBJ2-5; a weak D match, TRBD2 (5 bases). CDR3 protein: CASSPGKTYQETQYF. CDR3 coding DNA: TGTGCCAGCAGCCCCGGGAAGACGTACCAAGAGACCCAGTACTTC.